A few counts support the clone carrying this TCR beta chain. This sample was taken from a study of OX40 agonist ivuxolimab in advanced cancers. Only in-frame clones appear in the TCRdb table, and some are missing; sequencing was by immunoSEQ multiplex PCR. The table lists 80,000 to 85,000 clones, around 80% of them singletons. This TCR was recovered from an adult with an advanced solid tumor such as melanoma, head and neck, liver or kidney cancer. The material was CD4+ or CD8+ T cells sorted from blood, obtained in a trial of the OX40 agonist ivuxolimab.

CDR3 bases: TGTGCCAGCAGCCATCTAGGAGCGGGAGAGGATGAGCAGTTCTTC. Translating it yields CASSHLGAGEDEQFF. J is TRBJ2-1 and V is TRBV4-2; 8 nucleotides agree with TRBD2. The CDR3 runs to 15 residues. Germline V gene lookup returns CDR1 LGHNA and CDR2 YNFKEQ. V gave up 3 bases and J gave up 8 bases; unmatched junction bases: 9.